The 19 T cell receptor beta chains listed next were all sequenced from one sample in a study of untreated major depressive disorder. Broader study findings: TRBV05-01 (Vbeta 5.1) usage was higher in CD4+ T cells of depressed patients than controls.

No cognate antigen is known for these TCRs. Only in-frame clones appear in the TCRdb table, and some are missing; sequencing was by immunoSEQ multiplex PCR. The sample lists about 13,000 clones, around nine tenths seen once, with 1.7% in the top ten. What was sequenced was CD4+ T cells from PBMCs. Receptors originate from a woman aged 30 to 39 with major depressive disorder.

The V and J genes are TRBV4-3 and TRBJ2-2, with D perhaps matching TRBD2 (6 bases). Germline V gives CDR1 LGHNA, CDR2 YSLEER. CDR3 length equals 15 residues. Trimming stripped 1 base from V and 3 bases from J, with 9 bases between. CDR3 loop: CASSQGLADTGELFF. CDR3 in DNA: TGCGCCAGCAGCCAAGGATTAGCGGACACCGGGGAGCTGTTTTTT.

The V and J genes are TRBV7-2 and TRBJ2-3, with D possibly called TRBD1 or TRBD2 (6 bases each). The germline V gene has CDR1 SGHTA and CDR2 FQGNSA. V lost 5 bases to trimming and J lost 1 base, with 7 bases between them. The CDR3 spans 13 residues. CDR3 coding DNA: TGTGCCAGCAGCGGGGGGCGCACAGATACGCAGTATTTT. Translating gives CASSGGRTDTQYF. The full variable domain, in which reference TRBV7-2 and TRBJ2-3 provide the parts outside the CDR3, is GAGVSQSPSNKVTEKGKDVELRCDPISGHTALYWYRQSLGQGLEFLIYFQGNSAPDKSGLPSDRFSAERTGGSVSTLTIQRTQQEDSAVYLCASSGGRTDTQYFGPGTRLTVL.

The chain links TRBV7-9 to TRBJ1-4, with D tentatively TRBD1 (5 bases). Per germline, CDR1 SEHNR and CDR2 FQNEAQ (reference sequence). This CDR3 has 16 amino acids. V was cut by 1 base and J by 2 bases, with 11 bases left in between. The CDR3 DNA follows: TGTGCCAGCAGCTTAGGCGGGACGGATACTAATGAAAAACTGTTTTTT. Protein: CASSLGGTDTNEKLFF.

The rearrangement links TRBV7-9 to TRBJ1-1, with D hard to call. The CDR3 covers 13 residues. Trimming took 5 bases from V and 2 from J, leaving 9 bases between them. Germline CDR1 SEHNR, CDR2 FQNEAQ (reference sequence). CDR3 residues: CASSLKENTEAFF. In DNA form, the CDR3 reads TGTGCCAGCAGCCTTAAAGAAAACACTGAAGCTTTCTTT.

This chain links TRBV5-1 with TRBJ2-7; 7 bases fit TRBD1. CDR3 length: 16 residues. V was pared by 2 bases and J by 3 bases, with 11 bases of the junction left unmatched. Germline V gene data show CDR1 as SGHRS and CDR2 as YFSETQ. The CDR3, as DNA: TGCGCCAGCAGCTTACACAGACAGGGAGTAAACTACGAGCAGTACTTC. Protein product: CASSLHRQGVNYEQYF.

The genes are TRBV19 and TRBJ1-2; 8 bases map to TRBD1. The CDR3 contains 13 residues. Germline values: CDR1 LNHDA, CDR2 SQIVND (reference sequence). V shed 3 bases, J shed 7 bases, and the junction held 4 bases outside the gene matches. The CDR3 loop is CASSIQGAVGYTF. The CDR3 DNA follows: TGTGCCAGTAGTATCCAGGGGGCGGTTGGCTACACCTTC. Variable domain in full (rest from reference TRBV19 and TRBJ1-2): DGGITQSPKYLFRKEGQNVTLSCEQNLNHDAMYWYRQDPGQGLRLIYYSQIVNDFQKGDIAEGYSVSREKKESFPLTVTSAQKNPTAFYLCASSIQGAVGYTFGSGTRLTVV.

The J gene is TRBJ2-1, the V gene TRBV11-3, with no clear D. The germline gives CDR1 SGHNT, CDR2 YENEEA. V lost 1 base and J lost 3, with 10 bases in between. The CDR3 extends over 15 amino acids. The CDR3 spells CASSLGTKHYNEQFF. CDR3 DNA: TGTGCCAGCAGCTTAGGGACCAAGCACTACAATGAGCAGTTCTTC. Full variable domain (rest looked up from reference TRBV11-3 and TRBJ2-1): EAGVVQSPRYKIIEKKQPVAFWCNPISGHNTLYWYLQNLGQGPELLIRYENEEAVDDSQLPKDRFSAERLKGVDSTLKIQPAELGDSAVYLCASSLGTKHYNEQFFGPGTRLTVL.

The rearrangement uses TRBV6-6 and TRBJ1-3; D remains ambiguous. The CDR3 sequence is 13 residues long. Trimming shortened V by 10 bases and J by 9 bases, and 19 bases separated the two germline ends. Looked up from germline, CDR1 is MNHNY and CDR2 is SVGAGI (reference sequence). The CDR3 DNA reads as TGTGCCACCGACCCGGGTGTCGGCCGCACCATATATTTT. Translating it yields CATDPGVGRTIYF.

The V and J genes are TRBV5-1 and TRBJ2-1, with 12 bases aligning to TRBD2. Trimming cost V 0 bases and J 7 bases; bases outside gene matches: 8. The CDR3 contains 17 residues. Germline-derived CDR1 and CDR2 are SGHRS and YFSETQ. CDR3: CASSLAASGRARNEQFF. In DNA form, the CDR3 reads TGCGCCAGCAGCTTGGCGGCTAGCGGGAGGGCCAGGAATGAGCAGTTCTTC.

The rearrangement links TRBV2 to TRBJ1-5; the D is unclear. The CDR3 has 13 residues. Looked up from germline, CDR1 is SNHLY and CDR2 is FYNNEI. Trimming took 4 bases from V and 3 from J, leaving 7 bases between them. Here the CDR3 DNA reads TGTGCCAGCAGTGGGCCGACCAATCAGCCCCAGCATTTT. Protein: CASSGPTNQPQHF.

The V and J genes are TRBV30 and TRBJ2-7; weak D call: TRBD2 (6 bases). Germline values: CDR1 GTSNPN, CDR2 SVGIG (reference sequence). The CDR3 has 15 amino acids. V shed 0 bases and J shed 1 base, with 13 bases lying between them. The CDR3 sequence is CAWSVLGGRSYEQYF. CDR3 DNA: TGTGCCTGGAGTGTACTTGGAGGGAGGTCCTACGAGCAGTACTTC.

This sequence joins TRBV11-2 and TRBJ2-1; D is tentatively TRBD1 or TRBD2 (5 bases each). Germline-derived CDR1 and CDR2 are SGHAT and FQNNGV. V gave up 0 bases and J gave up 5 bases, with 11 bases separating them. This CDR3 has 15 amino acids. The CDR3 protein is CASSLEGTGNNEQFF. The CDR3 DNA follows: TGTGCCAGCAGCTTAGAAGGGACGGGAAACAATGAGCAGTTCTTC. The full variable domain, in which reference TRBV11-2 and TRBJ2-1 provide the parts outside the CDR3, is EAGVAQSPRYKIIEKRQSVAFWCNPISGHATLYWYQQILGQGPKLLIQFQNNGVVDDSQLPKDRFSAERLKGVDSTLKIQPAKLEDSAVYLCASSLEGTGNNEQFFGPGTRLTVL.

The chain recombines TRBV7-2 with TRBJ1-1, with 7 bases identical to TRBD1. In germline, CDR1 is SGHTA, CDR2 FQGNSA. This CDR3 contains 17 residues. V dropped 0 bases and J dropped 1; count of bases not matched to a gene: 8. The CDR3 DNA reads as TGTGCCAGCAGCTTAGCTACCGCCGGGACAGCGAACACTGAAGCTTTCTTT. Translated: CASSLATAGTANTEAFF.

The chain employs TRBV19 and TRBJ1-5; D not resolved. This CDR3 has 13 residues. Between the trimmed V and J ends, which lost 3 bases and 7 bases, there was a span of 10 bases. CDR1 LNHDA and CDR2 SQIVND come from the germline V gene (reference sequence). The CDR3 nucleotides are TGTGCCAGTAGTATCGGTATTGGCCAGCCCCAGCATTTT. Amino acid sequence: CASSIGIGQPQHF.

CDR3 region: CASSPGGSTDTQYF. CDR3 bases: TGTGCCAGCTCCCCGGGGGGGAGCACAGATACGCAGTATTTT. The V gene is TRBV18, the J gene TRBJ2-3, with 8 bases identical to TRBD2. Germline V lookup: CDR1 KGHSH, CDR2 LQKENI. The CDR3 is made up of 14 amino acids. Germline trimming cut 6 bases from V and 0 bases from J; bases unmatched to any gene: 2.

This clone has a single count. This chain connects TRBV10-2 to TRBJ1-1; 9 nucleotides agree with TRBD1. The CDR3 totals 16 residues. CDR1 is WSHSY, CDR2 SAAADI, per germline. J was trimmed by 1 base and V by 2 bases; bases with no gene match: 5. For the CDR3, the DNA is TGCGCCAGCAGTGAGGAAACAGGGGGCTGGAACACTGAAGCTTTCTTT. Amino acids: CASSEETGGWNTEAFF.

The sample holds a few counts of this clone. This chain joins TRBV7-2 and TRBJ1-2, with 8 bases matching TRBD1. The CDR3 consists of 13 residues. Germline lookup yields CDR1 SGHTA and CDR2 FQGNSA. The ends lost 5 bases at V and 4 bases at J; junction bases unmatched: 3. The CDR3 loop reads CASSKDRGYGYTF. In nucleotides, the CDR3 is TGTGCCAGCAGCAAAGACAGGGGCTATGGCTACACCTTC.

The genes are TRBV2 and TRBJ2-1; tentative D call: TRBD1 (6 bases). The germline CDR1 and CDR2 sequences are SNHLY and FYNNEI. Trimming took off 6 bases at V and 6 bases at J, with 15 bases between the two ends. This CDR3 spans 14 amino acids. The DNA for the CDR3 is TGTGCCAGCAGACGCCAGGGGCGCGGCAATGAGCAGTTCTTC. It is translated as CASRRQGRGNEQFF.

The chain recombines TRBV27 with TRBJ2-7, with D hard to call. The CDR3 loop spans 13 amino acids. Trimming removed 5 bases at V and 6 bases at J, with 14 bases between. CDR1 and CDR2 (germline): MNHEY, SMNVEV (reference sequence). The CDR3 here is CASSVVPTVEQYF. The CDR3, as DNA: TGTGCCAGCAGTGTCGTCCCGACGGTCGAGCAGTACTTC.